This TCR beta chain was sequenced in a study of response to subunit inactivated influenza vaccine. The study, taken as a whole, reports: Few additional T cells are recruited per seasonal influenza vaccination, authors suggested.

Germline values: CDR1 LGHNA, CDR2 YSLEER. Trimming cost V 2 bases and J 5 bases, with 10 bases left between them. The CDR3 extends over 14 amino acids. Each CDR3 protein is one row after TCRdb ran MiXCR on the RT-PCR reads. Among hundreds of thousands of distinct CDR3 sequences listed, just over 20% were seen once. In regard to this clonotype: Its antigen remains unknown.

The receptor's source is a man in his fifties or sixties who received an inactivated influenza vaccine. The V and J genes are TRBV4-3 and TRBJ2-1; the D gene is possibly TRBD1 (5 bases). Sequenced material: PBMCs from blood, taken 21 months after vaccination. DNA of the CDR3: TGCGCCAGCAGCCAAACCGCCAGGGACAATGAGCAGTTCTTC. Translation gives CASSQTARDNEQFF.